The clone carrying this T cell receptor (beta chain) occurred a few times. Its antigen remains unknown. This entry is derived from a study of graft-versus-host responses after intestinal transplantation. Study-level background: Each transplant was multivisceral, liver-intestinal, or isolated intestinal. Findings and limits, study-wide: Investigators detected GvH clones in recipient marrow, with some emerging earlier in ileum or blood.

Trimming removed 6 bases from V and 3 bases from J; junction bases left unmatched: 9. The CDR3 runs to 15 residues. Germline CDR1 LNHDA, CDR2 SQIVND (reference sequence). Sequencing used immunoSEQ multiplex PCR; TCRdb keeps in-frame clones, though not all of them. The sample includes approximately 58,000 clones, roughly 90% of them seen just once. Sample: PBMCs, taken 26 days after transplant. The genes are TRBV19 and TRBJ2-7, with 9 bases identical to TRBD1. This clonotype was sampled from a human patient who received an intestinal transplant, so some T cells may come from the graft donor. The CDR3, as DNA: TGTGCCAGTAGACATCGGGACAGGGCTTTCTACGAGCAGTACTTC. This sequence encodes CASRHRDRAFYEQYF.